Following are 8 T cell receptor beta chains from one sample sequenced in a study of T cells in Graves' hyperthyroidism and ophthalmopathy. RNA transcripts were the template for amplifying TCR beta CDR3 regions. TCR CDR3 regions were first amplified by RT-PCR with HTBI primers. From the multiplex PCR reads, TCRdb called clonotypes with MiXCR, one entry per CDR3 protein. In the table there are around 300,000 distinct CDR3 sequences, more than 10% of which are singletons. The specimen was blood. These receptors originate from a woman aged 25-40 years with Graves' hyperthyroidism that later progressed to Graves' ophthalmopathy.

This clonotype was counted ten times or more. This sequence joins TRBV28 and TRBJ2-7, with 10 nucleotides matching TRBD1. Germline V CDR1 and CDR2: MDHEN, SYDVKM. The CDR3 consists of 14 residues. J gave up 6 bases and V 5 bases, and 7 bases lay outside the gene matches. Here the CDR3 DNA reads TGTGCCAGCAGTCCCGGGACAGGGGTTGGCGAGCAGTACTTC. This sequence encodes CASSPGTGVGEQYF.

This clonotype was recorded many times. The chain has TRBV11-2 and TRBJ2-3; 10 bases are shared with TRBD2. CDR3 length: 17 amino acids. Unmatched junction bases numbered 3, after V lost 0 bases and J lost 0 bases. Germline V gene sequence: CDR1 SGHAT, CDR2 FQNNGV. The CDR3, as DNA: TGTGCCAGCAGCTTAGAGCCGACTAGCGGGAGCACAGATACGCAGTATTTT. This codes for CASSLEPTSGSTDTQYF.

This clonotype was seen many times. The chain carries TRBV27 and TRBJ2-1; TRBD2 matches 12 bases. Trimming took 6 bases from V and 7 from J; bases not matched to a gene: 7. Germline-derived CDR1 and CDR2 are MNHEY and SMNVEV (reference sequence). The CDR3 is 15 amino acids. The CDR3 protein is CASRRTSGNGNEQFF. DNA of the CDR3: TGTGCCAGCAGGAGGACTAGCGGGAATGGGAATGAGCAGTTCTTC.

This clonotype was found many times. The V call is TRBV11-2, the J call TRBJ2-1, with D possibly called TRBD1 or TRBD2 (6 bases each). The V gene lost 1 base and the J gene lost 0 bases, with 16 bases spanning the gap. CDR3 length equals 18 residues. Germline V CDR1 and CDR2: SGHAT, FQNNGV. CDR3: CASSLVATRGSSYNEQFF. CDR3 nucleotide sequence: TGTGCCAGCAGCTTAGTCGCGACTAGGGGGAGCTCCTACAATGAGCAGTTCTTC. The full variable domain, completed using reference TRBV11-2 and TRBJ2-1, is EAGVAQSPRYKIIEKRQSVAFWCNPISGHATLYWYQQILGQGPKLLIQFQNNGVVDDSQLPKDRFSAERLKGVDSTLKIQPAKLEDSAVYLCASSLVATRGSSYNEQFFGPGTRLTVL.

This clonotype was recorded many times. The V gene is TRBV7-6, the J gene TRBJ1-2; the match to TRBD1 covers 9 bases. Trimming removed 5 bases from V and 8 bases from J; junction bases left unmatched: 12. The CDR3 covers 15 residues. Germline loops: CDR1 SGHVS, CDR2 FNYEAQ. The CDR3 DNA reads TGTGCCAGCAGCCCAAGTCCCGGGACAGGGAGCGGCTACACCTTC. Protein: CASSPSPGTGSGYTF.

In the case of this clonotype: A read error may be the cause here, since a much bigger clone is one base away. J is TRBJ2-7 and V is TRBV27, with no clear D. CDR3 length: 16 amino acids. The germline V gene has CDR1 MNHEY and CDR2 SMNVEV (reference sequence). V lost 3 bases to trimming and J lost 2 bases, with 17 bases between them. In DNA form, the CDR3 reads TGTGCCAGCAGTTTTGAGTGGGCAGAGGTTCCCTACGAGCAGTACTTC. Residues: CASSFEWAEVPYEQYF.

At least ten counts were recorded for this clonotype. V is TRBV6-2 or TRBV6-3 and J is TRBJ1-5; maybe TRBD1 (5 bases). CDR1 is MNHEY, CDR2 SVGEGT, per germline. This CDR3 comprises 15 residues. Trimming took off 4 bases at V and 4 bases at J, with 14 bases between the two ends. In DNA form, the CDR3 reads TGTGCCAGCAGTTGGGCAGGGAGGAGAAATCAGCCCCAGCATTTT. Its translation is CASSWAGRRNQPQHF.

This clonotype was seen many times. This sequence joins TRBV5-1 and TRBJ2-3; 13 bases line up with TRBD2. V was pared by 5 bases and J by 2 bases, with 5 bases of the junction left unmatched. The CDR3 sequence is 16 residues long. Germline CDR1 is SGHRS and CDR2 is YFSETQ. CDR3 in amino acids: CASRDGTSGTTDTQYF. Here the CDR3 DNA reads TGCGCCAGCAGGGATGGGACTAGCGGGACCACAGATACGCAGTATTTT.